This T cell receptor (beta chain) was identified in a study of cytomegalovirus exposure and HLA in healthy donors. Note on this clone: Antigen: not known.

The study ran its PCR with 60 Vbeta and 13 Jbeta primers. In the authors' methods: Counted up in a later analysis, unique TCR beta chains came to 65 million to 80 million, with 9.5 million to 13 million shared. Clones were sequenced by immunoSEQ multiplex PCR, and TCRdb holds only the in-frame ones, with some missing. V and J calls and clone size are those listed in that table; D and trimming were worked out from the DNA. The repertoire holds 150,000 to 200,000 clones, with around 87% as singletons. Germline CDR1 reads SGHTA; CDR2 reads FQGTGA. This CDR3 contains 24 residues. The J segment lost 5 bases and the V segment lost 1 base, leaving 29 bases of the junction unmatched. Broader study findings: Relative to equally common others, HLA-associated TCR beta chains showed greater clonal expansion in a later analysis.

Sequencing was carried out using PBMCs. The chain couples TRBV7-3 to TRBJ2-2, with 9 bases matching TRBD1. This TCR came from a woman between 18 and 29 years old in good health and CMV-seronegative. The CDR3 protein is CASSLRNRDVTLWGQGRRTGELFF. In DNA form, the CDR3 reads TGTGCCAGCAGCTTAAGAAACCGGGATGTAACATTGTGGGGACAGGGTCGAAGGACCGGGGAGCTGTTTTTT.